This TCR beta chain emerged from a study of cytomegalovirus exposure and HLA in healthy donors. Across the whole study: Early released data had tens of millions of unique TCRs, all coming from HLA-typed donors. Falling in the Caucasian-associated ancestry cluster were 81% of under 500 genotyped donors.

Germline V gene lookup returns CDR1 SGHTA and CDR2 FQGNSA. Deletions cut 5 bases from V and 5 bases from J, with 13 bases between. The CDR3 extends over 13 amino acids. With 60 Vbeta and 13 Jbeta primers, the PCR was carried out. Libraries were prepared by immunoSEQ multiplex PCR; TCRdb keeps only in-frame clonotypes and omits some of them. The sample gives 100,000 to 150,000 clones, around 73% of which show up once; roughly 1.5% is in the top ten. Healthy bone marrow donors formed the donor group. The sequenced material came from PBMCs. The V and J genes are TRBV7-2 and TRBJ2-7; perhaps TRBD1 as D (6 bases). The sequence was collected from a female donor in good health and CMV-seronegative. CDR3 DNA: TGTGCCAGCAGCCTAACAGGGTGGAACGAGCAGTACTTC. It encodes CASSLTGWNEQYF.